This T cell receptor beta chain was identified in a study of cytomegalovirus exposure and HLA in healthy donors. Study at large: Within an early data release were about 85 million unique TCRs drawn from HLA-typed donors. For the 300 to 450 genotyped donors, 81% fell within the Caucasian-associated ancestry cluster.

Study-wide findings and caveats: Productive rates of about 87% or about 30% were seen for most TCR beta V segments in an earlier analysis. Later analysis identified a missense DCLRE1C variant that was linked to TCR beta V- and J-gene trimming.

The CDR3 is made up of 15 amino acids. Germline loops: CDR1 MDHEN, CDR2 SYDVKM. V was cut by 2 bases and J by 11 bases, with 22 bases left in between. 13 Jbeta primers and 60 Vbeta primers were used for the PCR. TCRdb's table, derived via immunoSEQ multiplex PCR, lists solely in-frame clones and lacks some. This sample's table reports approximately 210,000 clones. Note on this clone: Its antigen is not known.

V is TRBV28 and J is TRBJ2-7; D is perhaps TRBD1 (5 bases). This TCR came from a woman in her 30s in good health and CMV-seropositive. Sequencing was carried out using PBMCs. The CDR3 DNA sequence: TGTGCCAGCAGTTTAAGGGGTCCAGGGCCCGTCCAGGAGTACTTC. This gives the protein CASSLRGPGPVQEYF.